Sequencing of this T cell receptor beta chain was carried out in a study of cytomegalovirus exposure and HLA in healthy donors. V trimming: 6 bases; J trimming: 6 bases; junction bases outside the gene matches: 8. Germline loops: CDR1 SNHLY, CDR2 FYNNEI. The CDR3 totals 15 residues. Samples came from healthy bone marrow donors. Use of 60 Vbeta and 13 Jbeta primers characterized the PCR. TCRdb's copy holds only in-frame clones and misses some; the assay was immunoSEQ multiplex PCR. The data show about 110,000 clones, with more than 65% seen just once and roughly 6.2% held by the top ten. The sequencing sample was made of PBMCs. This TCR came from a man aged 25-40 years in good health and CMV-seropositive. The J gene is TRBJ2-3, the V gene TRBV2; 11 nucleotides match TRBD2. The CDR3 region is CASSETSGTADTQYF. CDR3 in DNA: TGTGCCAGCAGCGAGACTAGCGGGACGGCGGATACGCAGTATTTT.